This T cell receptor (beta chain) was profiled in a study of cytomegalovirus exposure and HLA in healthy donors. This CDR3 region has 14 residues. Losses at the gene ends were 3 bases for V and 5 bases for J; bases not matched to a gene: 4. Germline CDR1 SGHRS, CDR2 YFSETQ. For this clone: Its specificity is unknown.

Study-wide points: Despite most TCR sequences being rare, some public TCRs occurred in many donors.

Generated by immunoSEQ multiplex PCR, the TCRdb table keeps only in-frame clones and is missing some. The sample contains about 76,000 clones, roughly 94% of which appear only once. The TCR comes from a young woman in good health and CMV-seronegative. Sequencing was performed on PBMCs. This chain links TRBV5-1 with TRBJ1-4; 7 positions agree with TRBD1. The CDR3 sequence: CASSSGQQNEKLFF. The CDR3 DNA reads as TGCGCCAGCAGCTCGGGACAGCAGAATGAAAAACTGTTTTTT.